This T cell receptor beta chain was identified during a study of OX40 agonist ivuxolimab in advanced cancers. Overall study: Participants, 75% to 85% male, averaged around 60 years of age, ranging from about 20 to 79. In three patients, partial responses were observed, one with hepatocellular carcinoma and two with cutaneous melanoma.

Assay: immunoSEQ multiplex PCR; the TCRdb copy retains only in-frame clones and omits some. The profile covers tens of thousands of clones, with roughly 89% appearing a single time and 0.76% taken by the ten largest. The CDR3 loop spans 15 amino acids. Germline V gene lookup returns CDR1 MDHEN and CDR2 SYDVKM. The V segment lost 3 bases and the J segment 4 bases; nucleotides outside the gene matches: 8. Autoimmune disease history or systemic immunosuppression barred patients. The sequenced sample was CD4+ or CD8+ T cells sorted from blood, obtained in a trial of the OX40 agonist ivuxolimab. This sequence originates from an adult with an advanced solid tumor such as melanoma, head and neck, liver or kidney cancer. This chain uses TRBV28 with TRBJ2-7, with TRBD1 identical over 8 bases. The CDR3 region is CASSFTGQALYEQYF. The DNA of the CDR3 is TGTGCCAGCAGTTTCACGGGACAGGCCCTTTACGAGCAGTACTTC.